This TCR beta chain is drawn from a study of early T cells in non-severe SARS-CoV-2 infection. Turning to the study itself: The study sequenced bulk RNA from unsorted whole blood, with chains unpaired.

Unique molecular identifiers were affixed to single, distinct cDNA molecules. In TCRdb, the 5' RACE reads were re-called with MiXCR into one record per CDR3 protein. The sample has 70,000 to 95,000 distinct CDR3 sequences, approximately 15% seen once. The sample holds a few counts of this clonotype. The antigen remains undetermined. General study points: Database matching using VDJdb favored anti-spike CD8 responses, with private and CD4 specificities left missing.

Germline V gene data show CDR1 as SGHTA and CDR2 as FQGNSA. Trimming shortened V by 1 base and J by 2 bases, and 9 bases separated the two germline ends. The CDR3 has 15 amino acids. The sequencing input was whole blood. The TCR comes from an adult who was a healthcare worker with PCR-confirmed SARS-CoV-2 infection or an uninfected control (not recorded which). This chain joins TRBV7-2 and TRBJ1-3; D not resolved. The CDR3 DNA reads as TGTGCCAGCAGCTTAGGTGGTACAACTGGAAACACCATATATTTT. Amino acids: CASSLGGTTGNTIYF.